This T cell receptor beta chain came from a study of T cells after yellow fever vaccination. The CDR3 runs to 12 residues. The V end was cut by 11 bases, the J end by 2 bases, with 13 bases between. A single record per CDR3 protein comes from TCRdb applying MiXCR to the 5' RACE reads. This sample has 250,000 to 300,000 distinct CDR3 sequences, with 13% found just once. This clonotype has just a few counts. This specimen consisted of CD4+ T cells sorted from PBMCs, obtained 45 days after the yellow fever booster vaccination. The clonotype originates from a man aged 30 to 45 who received the YFV17D yellow fever vaccine. The chain combines TRBV23-1 with TRBJ2-7; tentatively, D is TRBD1 (7 bases). TRBV23-1 is annotated as an ORF whose role is uncertain. The CDR3 protein is CACQGGPYEQYF. As DNA, the CDR3 is TGCGCCTGTCAGGGGGGTCCCTACGAGCAGTACTTC.